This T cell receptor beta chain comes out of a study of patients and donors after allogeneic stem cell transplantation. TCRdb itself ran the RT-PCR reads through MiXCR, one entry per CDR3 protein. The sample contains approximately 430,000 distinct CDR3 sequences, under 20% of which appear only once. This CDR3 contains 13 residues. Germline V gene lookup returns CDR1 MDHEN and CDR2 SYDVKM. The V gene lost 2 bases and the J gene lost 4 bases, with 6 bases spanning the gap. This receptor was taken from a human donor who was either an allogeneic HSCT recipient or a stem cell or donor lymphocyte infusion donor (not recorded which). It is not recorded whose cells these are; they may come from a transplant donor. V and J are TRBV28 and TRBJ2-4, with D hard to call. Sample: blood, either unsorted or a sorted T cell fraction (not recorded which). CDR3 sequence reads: CASSLDGKNIQYF. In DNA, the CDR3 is TGTGCCAGCAGTTTAGACGGAAAAAACATTCAGTACTTC.